The rows below give T cell receptor beta chains drawn from one sample of a study of tissue T cells after allogeneic stem cell transplantation. TCRdb's copy holds only in-frame clones and misses some; the assay was immunoSEQ multiplex PCR. This repertoire shows 3,500 to 4,500 clones, just under 75% found once; its top ten account for 9% to 10%. The material sequenced was left colon tissue, taken at autopsy. These receptors were obtained from a woman aged 18-50 years with breast cancer. CDR3s include the opening cysteine and the closing phenylalanine or tryptophan. A D gene is named only where the DNA matches it firmly. Clone size, where shown, is once, few, many, or a class for clones that have expanded.

size	V	J	D	DNA	CDR3
NA	TRBV7-2	TRBJ2-1	TRBD2	TGTGCCAGCAGCCTATCTAGCGGGGGGGCAGATGAGCAGTTCTTC	CASSLSSGGADEQFF
NA	TRBV4-3	TRBJ2-3	NA	TGCGCCAGCAGCCAGGGACGACGTGACGCTACGCAGTATTTT	CASSQGRRDATQYF
NA	TRBV2	TRBJ2-3	NA	TGTGCCACGCAGCGGCAGGTGGACACAGATACGCAGTATTTT	CATQRQVDTDTQYF
few	TRBV5-4	TRBJ2-2	NA	TGTGCCAGCAGCTGGGGGCGGGACAACACCGGGGAGCTGTTTTTT	CASSWGRDNTGELFF
NA	TRBV4-3	TRBJ2-7	NA	TGCGCCAGCAGCCAAGATTTGGACTACGAGCAGTACTTC	CASSQDLDYEQYF
few	TRBV12-3/TRBV12-4	TRBJ1-3	NA	TGTGCCAGCAGTTTAGCAGCAGATGGCACCATATATTTT	CASSLAADGTIYF
NA	TRBV7-2	TRBJ2-7	TRBD2	TGTGCCAGCAGCTCTTCTTCCAGCGGGGCCTACGAGCAGTACTTC	CASSSSSSGAYEQYF
NA	TRBV5-4	TRBJ2-7	TRBD1	TGTGCCAGCAGCTTGGGACCCCGGACAGGGGGGGCCTCCTACGAGCAGTACTTC	CASSLGPRTGGASYEQYF
NA	TRBV21-1	TRBJ2-7	NA	TGTGCCAGCTACGGGAGTCTCAACGAGCAGTACTTC	CASYGSLNEQYF
NA	TRBV6-2/TRBV6-3	TRBJ2-1	TRBD2	TGTGCCAGCAGTTACTCTGCGCCTAGCGGATACTATGAGCAGTTCTTC	CASSYSAPSGYYEQFF
once	TRBV9	TRBJ2-1	NA	TGTGCCAGCAGCCCAGGGACAAACTCCTACAATGAGCAGTTCTTC	CASSPGTNSYNEQFF
NA	TRBV6-2/TRBV6-3	TRBJ2-7	TRBD1	TGTGCCAGCACCCCTAGGTATGATACCGGGACAGGGACCCACGAGCAGTACTTC	CASTPRYDTGTGTHEQYF
NA	TRBV3-1/TRBV3-2	TRBJ2-2	TRBD2	TGTGCCGCCGGGACTAGCGGTGGCGGGGAGCTGTTTTTT	CAAGTSGGGELFF
NA	TRBV19	TRBJ2-1	NA	TGTGCCAGTAGTAGGGGCGGAGGCTCCTACAATGAGCAGTTCTTC	CASSRGGGSYNEQFF
once	TRBV20-1	TRBJ2-3	TRBD1	TGCAGTGCTGGAACAGGGGGAACGCAGTATTTT	CSAGTGGTQYF
few	TRBV9	TRBJ2-5	NA	TGTGCCAGCAGGTTAGAGACCCAGTACTTC	CASRLETQYF
NA	TRBV29-1	TRBJ2-7	TRBD2	TGCAGCGTTGAAGGTACTAGCGGGAGTACCAACGAGCAGTACTTC	CSVEGTSGSTNEQYF
NA	TRBV10-3	TRBJ2-7	NA	TGTGCCACCTCTAGGACAGCCCAGGCCACCTACGAGCAGTACTTC	CATSRTAQATYEQYF
NA	TRBV19	TRBJ2-3	NA	TGTGCCAGTAGGGTTAGCGGCGCAGATACGCAGTATTTT	CASRVSGADTQYF
NA	TRBV10-3	TRBJ1-1	NA	TGTGCCATCAATCCTGACACGTACACTGAAGCTTTCTTT	CAINPDTYTEAFF
NA	TRBV7-2	TRBJ2-5	NA	TGTGCCAGCAGCTTAACTATGGAGACCCAGTACTTC	CASSLTMETQYF
few	TRBV28	TRBJ1-2	TRBD1	TGTGCCAGCAATCCCGGGACAGCTGGCTATGGCTACACCTTC	CASNPGTAGYGYTF
NA	TRBV4-3	TRBJ2-7	TRBD2	TGCGCCAGCAGCCTGGGACTAGCGGGAGCCGACGAGCAGTACTTC	CASSLGLAGADEQYF
NA	TRBV7-3	TRBJ2-1	NA	TGTGCCAGCAGCTTAGAGGACAGCCGCGTCGATGAGCAGTTCTTC	CASSLEDSRVDEQFF
NA	TRBV7-2	TRBJ1-2	NA	TGTGCCAGCAGCCCCAATGCAGGGGATGGCCTCTATGGCTACACCTTC	CASSPNAGDGLYGYTF
NA	TRBV28	TRBJ2-5	TRBD2	TGTGCCAGCAGTTCAGACCTAGCGGGAGGAGAGACCCAGTACTTC	CASSSDLAGGETQYF
few	TRBV30	TRBJ2-5	TRBD1	TGTGCCTGGAATCGGTGGGGACAGGGTGGGACCCAGTACTTC	CAWNRWGQGGTQYF
NA	TRBV6-5	TRBJ1-4	TRBD1	TGTGCCAGCAGTTACTCGCAGGGGGCTGCTAATGAAAAACTGTTTTTT	CASSYSQGAANEKLFF
NA	TRBV5-1	TRBJ2-3	TRBD2	TGCGCCAGCAGCTCCCAAAGCGGGAGCAGATCAGATACGCAGTATTTT	CASSSQSGSRSDTQYF
NA	TRBV25-1	TRBJ2-7	NA	TGTGCCAGCAGTTCTGTCTACGAGCAGTACTTC	CASSSVYEQYF
NA	TRBV30	TRBJ2-1	TRBD2	TGTGCCTGGAGTGTAAACCGGTATAGCGGGAGCGGCTCCTACAATGAGCAGTTCTTC	CAWSVNRYSGSGSYNEQFF
NA	TRBV7-2	TRBJ2-1	NA	TGTGCCAGCAGCCTATGGGCAGGCCTGCGTAATGAGCAGTTCTTC	CASSLWAGLRNEQFF
NA	TRBV15	TRBJ1-4	NA	TGTGCCACCAGCAGCTGGGAGGGCGAGGCAACTAATGAAAAACTGTTTTTT	CATSSWEGEATNEKLFF
once	TRBV7-3	TRBJ2-3	TRBD2	TGTGCCAGCAGCTTGGCTAGCGGAGAAGATACGCAGTATTTT	CASSLASGEDTQYF
NA	TRBV7-2	TRBJ2-7	TRBD2	TGTGCCAGCAGCACAAGTCGGACTAGCGGGAGCGTATACTACGAGCAGTACTTC	CASSTSRTSGSVYYEQYF
NA	TRBV19	TRBJ2-7	NA	TGTGCCAGTAGTCTTTGGACCGATCAGAGTTCGGACGAGCAGTACTTC	CASSLWTDQSSDEQYF
NA	TRBV30	TRBJ1-6	NA	TGTGCCTGGAGTATGAGAACGGGTCGGTTGGAACATTCACCCCTCCACTTT	CAWSMRTGRLEHSPLHF